This T cell receptor beta chain was documented in a study of T cells after posttransplantation cyclophosphamide. Study findings and constraints: Recipient CMV seropositivity and CMV reactivation strongly tracked TRB clonality. TRB overlap between skin or GI tissue T cells and blood was limited. Later blood repertoires were often dominated by clones from the donor CD8+ memory compartment.

Cyclophosphamide on days +3 and +4 followed busulfan-fludarabine conditioning and a marrow graft. This table comes from immunoSEQ multiplex PCR, and its TCRdb copy is limited to in-frame clones, with some not included. The table has around 4,800 clones, around 72% seen once. This clone has more than one count but fewer than ten. Its antigen is still unknown. Material: PBMCs, obtained 362 days after allogeneic stem cell transplant with posttransplant cyclophosphamide. This clonotype was sampled from a male patient aged 60-70 years who received an allogeneic stem cell transplant from an unrelated donor, was CMV-positive, and had acute GVHD only. Some T cells may be graft donor cells.

The DNA of the CDR3 is TGTGCCTGGAGTGTTCCTCCGGGACTGCTCGACGAGCAGTACTTC. This codes for CAWSVPPGLLDEQYF. V gene TRBV30 combines with J gene TRBJ2-7; D is possibly TRBD2 (6 bases). Looked up from germline, CDR1 is GTSNPN and CDR2 is SVGIG (reference sequence). V was pared by 0 bases and J by 5 bases, with 17 bases between. The CDR3 has 15 residues.